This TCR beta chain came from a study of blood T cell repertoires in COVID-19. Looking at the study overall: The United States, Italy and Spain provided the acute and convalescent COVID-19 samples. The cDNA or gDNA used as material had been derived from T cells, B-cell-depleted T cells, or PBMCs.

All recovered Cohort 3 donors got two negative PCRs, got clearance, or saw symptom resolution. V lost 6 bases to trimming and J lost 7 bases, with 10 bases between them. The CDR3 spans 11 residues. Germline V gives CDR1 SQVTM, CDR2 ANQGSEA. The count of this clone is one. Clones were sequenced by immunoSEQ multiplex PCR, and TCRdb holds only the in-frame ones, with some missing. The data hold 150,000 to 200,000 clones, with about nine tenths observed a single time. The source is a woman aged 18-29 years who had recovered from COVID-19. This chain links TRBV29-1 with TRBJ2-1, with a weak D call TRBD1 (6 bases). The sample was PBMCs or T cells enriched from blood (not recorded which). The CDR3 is CSVEQGNEQFF. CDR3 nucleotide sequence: TGCAGCGTCGAACAGGGAAATGAGCAGTTCTTC.